This TCR beta chain was sequenced in a study of cytomegalovirus exposure and HLA in healthy donors. Deletions cut 5 bases from V and 11 bases from J, with 15 bases between. In germline, CDR1 is SEHNR, CDR2 FQNEAQ (reference sequence). This CDR3 is 13 amino acids long. Researchers ran the PCR with 60 Vbeta and 13 Jbeta primers. Produced via immunoSEQ multiplex PCR; TCRdb's table is partial and in-frame only. The sample has roughly 72,000 clones, around 77% seen once; the top ten hold approximately 20%. This clone has a handful of counts. J is TRBJ1-4 and V is TRBV7-9, with unresolved D. Sequencing was carried out using PBMCs. The clonotype originates from a middle-aged woman in good health and CMV-seropositive. The CDR3 loop is CASSLGGAFKLFF. The DNA of the CDR3 is TGTGCCAGCAGCCTGGGTGGAGCCTTCAAACTGTTTTTT.